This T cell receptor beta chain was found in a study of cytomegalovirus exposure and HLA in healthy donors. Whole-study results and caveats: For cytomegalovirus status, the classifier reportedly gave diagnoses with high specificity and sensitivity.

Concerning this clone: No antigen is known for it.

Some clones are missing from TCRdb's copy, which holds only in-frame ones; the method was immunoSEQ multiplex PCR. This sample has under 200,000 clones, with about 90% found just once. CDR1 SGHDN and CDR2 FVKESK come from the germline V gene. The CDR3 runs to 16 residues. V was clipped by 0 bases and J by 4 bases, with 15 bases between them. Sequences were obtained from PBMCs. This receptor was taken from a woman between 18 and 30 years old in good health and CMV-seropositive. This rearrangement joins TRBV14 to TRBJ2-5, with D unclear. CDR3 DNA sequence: TGTGCCAGCAGCCAAGATGGAGTGTTTAGCAGAGAGACCCAGTACTTC. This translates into CASSQDGVFSRETQYF.